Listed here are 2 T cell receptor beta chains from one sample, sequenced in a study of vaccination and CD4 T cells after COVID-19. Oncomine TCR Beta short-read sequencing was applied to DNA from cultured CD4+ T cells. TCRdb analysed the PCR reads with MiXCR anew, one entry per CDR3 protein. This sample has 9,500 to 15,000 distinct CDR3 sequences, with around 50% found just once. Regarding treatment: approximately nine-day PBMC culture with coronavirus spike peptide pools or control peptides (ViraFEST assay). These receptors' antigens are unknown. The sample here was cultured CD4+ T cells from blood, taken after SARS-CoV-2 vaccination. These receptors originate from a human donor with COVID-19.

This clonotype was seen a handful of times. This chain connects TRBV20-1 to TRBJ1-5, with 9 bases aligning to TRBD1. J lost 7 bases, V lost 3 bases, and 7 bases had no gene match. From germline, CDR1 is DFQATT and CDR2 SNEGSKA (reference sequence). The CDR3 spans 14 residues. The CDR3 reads CSASEGQGWQPQHF. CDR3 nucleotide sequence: TGCAGTGCTAGCGAGGGACAGGGCTGGCAGCCCCAGCATTTT.

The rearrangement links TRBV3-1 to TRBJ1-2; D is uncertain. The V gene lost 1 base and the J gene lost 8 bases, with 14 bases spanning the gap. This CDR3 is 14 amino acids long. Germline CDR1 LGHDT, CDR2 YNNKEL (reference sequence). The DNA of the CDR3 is TGTGCCAGCAGCCAAGGAGAAAGGGTGGGAGGCTACACCTTC. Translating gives CASSQGERVGGYTF.